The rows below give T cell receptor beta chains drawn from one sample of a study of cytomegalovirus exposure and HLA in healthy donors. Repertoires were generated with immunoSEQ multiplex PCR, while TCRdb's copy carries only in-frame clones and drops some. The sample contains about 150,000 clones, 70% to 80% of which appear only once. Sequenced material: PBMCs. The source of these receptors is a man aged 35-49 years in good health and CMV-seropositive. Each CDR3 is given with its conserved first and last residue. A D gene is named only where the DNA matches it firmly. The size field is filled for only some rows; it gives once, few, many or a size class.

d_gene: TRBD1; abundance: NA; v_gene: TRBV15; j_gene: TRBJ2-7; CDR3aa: CATSVGTGPSYEQYF; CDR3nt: TGTGCCACCAGCGTCGGGACAGGGCCCTCCTACGAGCAGTACTTC
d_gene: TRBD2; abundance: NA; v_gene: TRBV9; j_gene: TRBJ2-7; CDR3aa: CASSGTLGGDEQYF; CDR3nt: TGTGCCAGCAGCGGGACACTTGGGGGGGACGAGCAGTACTTC
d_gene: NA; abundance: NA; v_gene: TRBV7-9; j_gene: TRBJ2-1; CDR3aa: CASSLRWGGEQFF; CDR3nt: TGTGCCAGCAGCTTACGGTGGGGCGGTGAGCAGTTCTTC
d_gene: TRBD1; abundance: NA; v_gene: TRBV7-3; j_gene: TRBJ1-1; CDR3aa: CASSLRGQDTEAFF; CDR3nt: TGTGCCAGCAGCTTAAGGGGACAGGACACTGAAGCTTTCTTT
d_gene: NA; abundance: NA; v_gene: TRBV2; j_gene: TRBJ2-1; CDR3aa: CASSEGVSSYNEQFF; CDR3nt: TGTGCCAGCAGTGAAGGCGTAAGCTCCTACAATGAGCAGTTCTTC
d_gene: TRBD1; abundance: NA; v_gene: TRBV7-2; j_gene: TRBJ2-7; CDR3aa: CASSLEFRTGAYEQYF; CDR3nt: TGTGCCAGCAGCCTCGAATTTAGGACAGGGGCCTACGAGCAGTACTTC
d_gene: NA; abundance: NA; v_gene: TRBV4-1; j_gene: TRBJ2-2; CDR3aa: CASSQPLRGTGELFF; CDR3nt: TGCGCCAGCAGCCAGCCTTTGAGAGGGACCGGGGAGCTGTTTTTT
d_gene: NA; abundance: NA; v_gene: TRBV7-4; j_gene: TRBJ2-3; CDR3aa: CASSLKGAYSTDTQYF; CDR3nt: TGTGCCAGCAGCTTGAAAGGGGCCTATAGCACAGATACGCAGTATTTT
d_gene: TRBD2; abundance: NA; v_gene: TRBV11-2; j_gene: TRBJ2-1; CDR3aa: CASSLAGGNYNEQFF; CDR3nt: TGTGCCAGCAGCTTAGCGGGAGGCAACTACAATGAGCAGTTCTTC
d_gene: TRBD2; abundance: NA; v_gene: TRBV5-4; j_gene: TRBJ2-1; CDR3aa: CASSSSLADSYNEQFF; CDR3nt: TGTGCCAGCAGCTCAAGCCTAGCGGACTCCTACAATGAGCAGTTCTTC
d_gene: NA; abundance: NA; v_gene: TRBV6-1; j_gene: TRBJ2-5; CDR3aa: CASSGGQETQYF; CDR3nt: TGTGCCAGCAGCGGCGGACAAGAGACCCAGTACTTC
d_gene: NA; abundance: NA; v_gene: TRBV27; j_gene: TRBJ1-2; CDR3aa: CASLRVGGYGYTF; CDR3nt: TGTGCCAGCCTACGGGTTGGTGGCTATGGCTACACCTTC
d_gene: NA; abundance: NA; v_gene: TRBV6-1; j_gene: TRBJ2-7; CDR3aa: CASRSTRFSEQYF; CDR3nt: TGTGCCAGCAGATCGACTAGGTTTTCCGAGCAGTACTTC
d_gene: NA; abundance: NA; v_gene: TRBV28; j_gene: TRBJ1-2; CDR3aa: CASSFGGEGRYGYTF; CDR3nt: TGTGCCAGCAGTTTTGGCGGGGAAGGGCGCTATGGCTACACCTTC
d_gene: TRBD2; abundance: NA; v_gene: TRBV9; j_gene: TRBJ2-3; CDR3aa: CASGLTSGRGGDTQYF; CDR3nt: TGTGCCAGCGGCCTTACTAGCGGGAGGGGTGGAGATACGCAGTATTTT
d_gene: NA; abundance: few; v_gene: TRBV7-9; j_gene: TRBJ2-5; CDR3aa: CASSLVSGRETQYF; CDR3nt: TGTGCCAGCAGCTTAGTTTCCGGTCGCGAGACCCAGTACTTC
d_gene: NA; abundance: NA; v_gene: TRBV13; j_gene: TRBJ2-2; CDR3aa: CASSFTGPANTGELFF; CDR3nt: TGTGCCAGCAGCTTTACAGGGCCCGCGAACACCGGGGAGCTGTTTTTT
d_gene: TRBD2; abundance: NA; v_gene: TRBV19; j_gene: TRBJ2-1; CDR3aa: CASRLAGGGEQFF; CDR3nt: TGTGCCAGTAGGCTAGCGGGAGGGGGGGAGCAGTTCTTC
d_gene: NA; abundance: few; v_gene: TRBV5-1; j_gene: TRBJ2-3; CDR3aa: CASSLGSGRLTDTQYF; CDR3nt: TGCGCCAGCAGCTTGGGGTCGGGAAGGCTCACAGATACGCAGTATTTT
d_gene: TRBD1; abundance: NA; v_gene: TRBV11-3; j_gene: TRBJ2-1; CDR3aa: CASSLAGTASYNEQFF; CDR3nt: TGTGCCAGCAGCTTAGCCGGGACAGCTTCCTACAATGAGCAGTTCTTC
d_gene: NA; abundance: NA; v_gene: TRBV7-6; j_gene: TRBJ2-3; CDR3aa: CASSSSSTDTQYF; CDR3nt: TGTGCCAGCAGCTCCTCTAGCACAGATACGCAGTATTTT
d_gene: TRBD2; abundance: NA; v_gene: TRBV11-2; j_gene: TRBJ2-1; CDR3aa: CASGNWGLAGEGNEQFF; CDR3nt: TGTGCCAGCGGTAACTGGGGACTAGCGGGAGAGGGCAATGAGCAGTTCTTC
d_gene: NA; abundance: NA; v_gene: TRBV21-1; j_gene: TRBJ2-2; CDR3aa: CASSKIRAGGPYGELFF; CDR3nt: TGTGCCAGCAGCAAGATACGAGCGGGAGGGCCGTACGGGGAGCTGTTTTTT
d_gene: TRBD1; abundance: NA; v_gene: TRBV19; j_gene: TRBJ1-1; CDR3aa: CASSPIGQGHTEAFF; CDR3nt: TGTGCCAGCTCACCCATAGGACAGGGGCACACTGAAGCTTTCTTT
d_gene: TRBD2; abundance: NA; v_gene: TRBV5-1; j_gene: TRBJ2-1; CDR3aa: CASSYGLAGGLEQFF; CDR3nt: TGCGCCAGCAGCTATGGACTAGCGGGAGGCCTAGAGCAGTTCTTC
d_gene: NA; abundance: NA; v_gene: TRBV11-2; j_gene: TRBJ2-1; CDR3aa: CASRTLGGSYNEQFF; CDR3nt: TGTGCCAGCAGAACTCTCGGCGGATCCTACAATGAGCAGTTCTTC
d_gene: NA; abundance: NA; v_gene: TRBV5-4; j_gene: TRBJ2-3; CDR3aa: CASSLKTGLTDTQYF; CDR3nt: TGTGCCAGCAGCCTCAAGACAGGTCTCACAGATACGCAGTATTTT
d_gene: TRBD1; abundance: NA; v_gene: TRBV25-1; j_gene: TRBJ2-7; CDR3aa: CASSDPRQGYEQYF; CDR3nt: TGTGCCAGCAGTGATCCCCGACAGGGCTACGAGCAGTACTTC
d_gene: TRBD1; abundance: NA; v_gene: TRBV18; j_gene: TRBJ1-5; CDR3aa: CASSQTGGSNQPQHF; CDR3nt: TGTGCCAGCTCACAGACAGGGGGCAGCAATCAGCCCCAGCATTTT
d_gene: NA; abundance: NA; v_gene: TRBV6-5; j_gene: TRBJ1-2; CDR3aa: CASIGGGGGFYGYTF; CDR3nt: TGTGCCAGCATCGGGGGGGGTGGAGGTTTCTATGGCTACACCTTC
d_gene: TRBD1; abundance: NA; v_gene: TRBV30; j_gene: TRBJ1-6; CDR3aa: CATGTGGLPLHF; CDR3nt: TGTGCGACCGGGACAGGGGGCCTTCCCCTCCACTTT
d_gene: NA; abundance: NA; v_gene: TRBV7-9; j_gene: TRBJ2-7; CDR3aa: CASSYRVGTSEQYF; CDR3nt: TGTGCCAGCAGTTACAGGGTGGGGACCTCCGAGCAGTACTTC
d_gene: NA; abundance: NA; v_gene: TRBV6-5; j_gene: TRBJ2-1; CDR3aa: CASRNRVDEQFF; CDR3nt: TGTGCCAGCAGAAACAGGGTCGATGAGCAGTTCTTC
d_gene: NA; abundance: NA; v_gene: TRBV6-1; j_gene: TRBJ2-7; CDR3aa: CASSPRGTYYEQYF; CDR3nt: TGTGCCAGCAGCCCCAGGGGAACCTACTACGAGCAGTACTTC
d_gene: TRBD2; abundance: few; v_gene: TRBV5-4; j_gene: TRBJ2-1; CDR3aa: CASSLPRSGSRRNEQFF; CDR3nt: TGTGCCAGCAGCTTGCCACGTAGCGGGAGTCGGAGGAATGAGCAGTTCTTC
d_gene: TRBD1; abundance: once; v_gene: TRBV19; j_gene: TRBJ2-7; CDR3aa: CASSSSGTGASGEQYF; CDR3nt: TGTGCCAGTAGTAGCTCCGGGACAGGGGCATCCGGCGAGCAGTACTTC
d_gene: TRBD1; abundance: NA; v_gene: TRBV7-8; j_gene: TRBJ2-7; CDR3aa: CASSFGQGAGEQYF; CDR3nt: TGTGCCAGCAGCTTTGGACAGGGGGCCGGCGAGCAGTACTTC
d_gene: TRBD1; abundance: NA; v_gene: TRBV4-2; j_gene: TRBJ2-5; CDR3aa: CASSPQGALGIVGKETQYF; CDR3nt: TGTGCCAGCAGCCCCCAGGGGGCCTTAGGTATTGTGGGGAAAGAGACCCAGTACTTC
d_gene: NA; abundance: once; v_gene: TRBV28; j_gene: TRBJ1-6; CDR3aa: CASRAGSLYSPLHF; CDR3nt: TGTGCCAGCAGAGCAGGGTCCCTTTATTCACCCCTCCACTTT
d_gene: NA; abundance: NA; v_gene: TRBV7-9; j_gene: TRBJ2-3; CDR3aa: CASSLNPTDTQYF; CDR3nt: TGTGCCAGCAGCCTAAATCCCACAGATACGCAGTATTTT
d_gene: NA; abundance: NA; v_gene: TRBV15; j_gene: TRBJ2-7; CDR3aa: CATSRREGTYEQYF; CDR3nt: TGTGCCACCAGCAGGAGGGAAGGTACCTACGAGCAGTACTTC
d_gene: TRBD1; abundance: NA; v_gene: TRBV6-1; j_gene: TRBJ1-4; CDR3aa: CASSEPGQDNEKLFF; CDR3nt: TGTGCCAGCAGTGAACCGGGACAGGATAATGAAAAACTGTTTTTT
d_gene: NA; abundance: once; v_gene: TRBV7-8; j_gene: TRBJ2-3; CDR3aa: CASSLGQGWSDTQYF; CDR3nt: TGTGCCAGCAGCTTGGGGCAGGGATGGTCAGATACGCAGTATTTT
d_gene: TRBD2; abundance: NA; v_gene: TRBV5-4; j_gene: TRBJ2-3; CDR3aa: CASSLSAGVSTDTQYF; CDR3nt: TGTGCCAGCAGCCTCTCAGCGGGAGTCTCCACAGATACGCAGTATTTT
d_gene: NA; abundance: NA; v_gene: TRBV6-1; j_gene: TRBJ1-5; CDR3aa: CASRIPGLSNQPQHF; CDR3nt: TGTGCCAGCAGAATACCGGGACTGAGCAATCAGCCCCAGCATTTT
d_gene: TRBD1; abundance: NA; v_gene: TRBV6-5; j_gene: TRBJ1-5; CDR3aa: CASRQGAGAQPQHF; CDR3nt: TGTGCCAGCAGACAGGGGGCAGGGGCACAGCCCCAGCATTTT
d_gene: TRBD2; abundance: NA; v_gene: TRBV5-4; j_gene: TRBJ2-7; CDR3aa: CASSLAGAGGLLEQYF; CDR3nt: TGTGCCAGCAGCTTGGCCGGGGCGGGAGGTCTCCTCGAGCAGTACTTC
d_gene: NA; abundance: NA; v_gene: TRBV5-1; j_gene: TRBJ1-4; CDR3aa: CASSLGFGQSNEKLFF; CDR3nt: TGCGCCAGCAGCTTAGGTTTTGGGCAGAGTAATGAAAAACTGTTTTTT
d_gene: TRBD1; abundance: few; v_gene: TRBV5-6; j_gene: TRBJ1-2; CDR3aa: CASSHPTGGDGYTF; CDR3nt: TGTGCCAGCAGCCACCCTACAGGGGGCGATGGCTACACCTTC
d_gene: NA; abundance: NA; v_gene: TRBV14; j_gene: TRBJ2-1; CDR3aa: CASSQTNAISHIDEQFF; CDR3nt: TGTGCCAGCAGCCAAACTAACGCGATATCCCACATCGATGAGCAGTTCTTC
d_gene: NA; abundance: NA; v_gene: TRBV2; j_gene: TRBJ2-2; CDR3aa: CASSVGSNRGFSNTGELFF; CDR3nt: TGTGCCAGCAGTGTCGGGAGTAACAGGGGTTTTTCGAACACCGGGGAGCTGTTTTTT
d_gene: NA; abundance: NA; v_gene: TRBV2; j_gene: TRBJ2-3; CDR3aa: CASSVVGGGTDTQYF; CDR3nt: TGTGCCAGCAGTGTAGTTGGAGGCGGCACAGATACGCAGTATTTT
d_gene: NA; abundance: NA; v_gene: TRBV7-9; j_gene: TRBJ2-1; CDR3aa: CASSRTGSDEQFF; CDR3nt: TGTGCCAGCAGCCGTACAGGGTCTGATGAGCAGTTCTTC
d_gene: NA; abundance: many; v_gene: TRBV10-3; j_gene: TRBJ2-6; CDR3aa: CAIRGHSGANVLTF; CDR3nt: TGTGCCATCAGGGGACACTCTGGGGCCAACGTCCTGACTTTC
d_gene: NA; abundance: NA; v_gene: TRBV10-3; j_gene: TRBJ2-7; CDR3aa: CAIIATGEQYF; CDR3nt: TGTGCCATCATAGCAACGGGCGAGCAGTACTTC
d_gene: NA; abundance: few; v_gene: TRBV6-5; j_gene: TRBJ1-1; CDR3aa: CASSYSKVGGAEAFF; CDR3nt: TGTGCCAGCAGTTACTCAAAAGTCGGGGGGGCTGAAGCTTTCTTT
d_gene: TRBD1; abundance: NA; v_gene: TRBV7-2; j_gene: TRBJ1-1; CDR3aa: CASSVSPTTLQGANTEAFF; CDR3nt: TGTGCCAGCAGCGTCTCACCGACCACTTTACAGGGGGCGAACACTGAAGCTTTCTTT
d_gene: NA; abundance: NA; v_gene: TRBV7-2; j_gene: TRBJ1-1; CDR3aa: CASSLGVSWTVNTEAFF; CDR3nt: TGTGCCAGCAGCTTAGGAGTTTCTTGGACAGTCAACACTGAAGCTTTCTTT
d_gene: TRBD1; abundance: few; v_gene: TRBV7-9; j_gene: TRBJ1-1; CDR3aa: CASSLGTGSEAFF; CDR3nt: TGTGCCAGCAGCCTTGGGACAGGCTCAGAAGCTTTCTTT